The 9 T cell receptor beta chains given below trace back to one sample, sequenced in a study of blood T cell repertoires in COVID-19. The table came from immunoSEQ multiplex PCR; TCRdb's copy has only in-frame clones and leaves some out. The data show 300,000 to 400,000 clones, approximately 86% seen once. Material: peripheral blood. The receptor set was obtained from a woman aged 60 to 75 with COVID-19, enrolled during active disease.

The rearrangement links TRBV12-3 or TRBV12-4 to TRBJ2-1; weak D call: TRBD1 (6 bases). There are 13 residues in the CDR3. The germline V and J ends were trimmed by 2 bases and 9 bases, with 11 bases remaining between them. The CDR3 nucleotides are TGTGCCAGCAGTTTAATGGGGGCAGGTGAGCAGTTCTTC. Amino acid sequence: CASSLMGAGEQFF.

The chain combines TRBV19 with TRBJ1-3, with a weak D call TRBD1 (5 bases). Trimming stripped 0 bases from V and 2 bases from J, with 8 bases between. CDR1 is LNHDA, CDR2 SQIVND, per germline (reference sequence). The CDR3 is 15 amino acids. As DNA, the CDR3 is TGTGCCAGTAGTATAGATCAGGGAACTGGAAACACCATATATTTT. Amino acids: CASSIDQGTGNTIYF.

The gene calls are TRBV30 and TRBJ1-2; the D gene is possibly TRBD1 (5 bases). This CDR3 is 18 amino acids long. Germline values: CDR1 GTSNPN, CDR2 SVGIG (reference sequence). For the CDR3, the DNA is TGTGCGCTGGAGGAGGGCCCCTCCTGGGGCCGCAGGGCCTATGGCTACACCTTC. It encodes CALEEGPSWGRRAYGYTF.

The CDR3 is CASSYRASSGDQETQYF. DNA for the CDR3: TGTGCCAGCAGTTACCGAGCGTCTAGCGGGGACCAAGAGACCCAGTACTTC. The rearrangement uses TRBV6-2 or TRBV6-3 and TRBJ2-5, with 9 bases identical to TRBD2. The trim removed 2 bases at V and 0 bases at J, leaving 7 bases unmatched. Germline V CDR1 and CDR2: MNHEY, SVGEGT. The CDR3 totals 17 residues.

The chain is built from TRBV5-6 and TRBJ2-7; the D gene is possibly TRBD2 (6 bases). CDR1 and CDR2 (germline): SGHDT, YYEEEE. The CDR3 has 14 amino acids. V was trimmed by 0 bases and J by 7 bases, leaving 14 bases between them. CDR3 in amino acids: CASSLGGRAGEQYF. The CDR3, as DNA: TGTGCCAGCAGCTTGGGAGGCAGGGCGGGAGAGCAGTACTTC.

V usage is TRBV18 and J usage is TRBJ1-3, with 7 bases aligning to TRBD1. Per germline, CDR1 KGHSH and CDR2 LQKENI. The ends lost 3 bases at V and 6 bases at J; junction bases unmatched: 8. CDR3 length equals 15 residues. The CDR3 DNA sequence: TGTGCCAGCTCACCGCAGACAGGGTTTGAAAACACCATATATTTT. This codes for CASSPQTGFENTIYF.

Comments on this clone: Distinct nucleotide sequences in the sample also encode this CDR3. The genes are TRBV6-5 and TRBJ1-1, with D hard to call. The CDR3 loop spans 13 amino acids. CDR1 is MNHEY and CDR2 is SVGAGI in the germline V gene. Trimming left V 0 bases short and J 4 bases short, with 6 bases between. The CDR3 reads CASSYSGGTEAFF. CDR3 bases: TGTGCCAGCAGTTACTCGGGAGGCACTGAAGCTTTCTTT.

The chain has TRBV27 and TRBJ2-5; TRBD2 might be the D (6 bases). Germline V gives CDR1 MNHEY, CDR2 SMNVEV (reference sequence). V lost 5 bases and J lost 3, with 13 bases in between. The CDR3 contains 14 residues. CDR3 sequence: CASSRGRTEETQYF. The CDR3, as DNA: TGTGCCAGCAGTCGGGGGAGGACCGAAGAGACCCAGTACTTC.

This clone was seen more than once but under ten times. This chain connects TRBV4-2 to TRBJ2-7; 8 bases match TRBD1. From germline, CDR1 is LGHNA and CDR2 YNFKEQ. The length of the CDR3 is 16 residues. The V and J ends lost 1 base and 1 base, in that order; junction bases with no gene match: 6. DNA of the CDR3: TGTGCCAGCAGCCAAGTGGGACAGGAATTATCCTACGAGCAGTACTTC. This gives the protein CASSQVGQELSYEQYF.